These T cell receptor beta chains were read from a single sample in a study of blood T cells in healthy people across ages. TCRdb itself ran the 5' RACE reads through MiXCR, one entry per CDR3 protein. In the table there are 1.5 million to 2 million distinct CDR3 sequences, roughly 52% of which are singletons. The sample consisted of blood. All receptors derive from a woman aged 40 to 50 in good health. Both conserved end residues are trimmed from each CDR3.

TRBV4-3,ASSQGRTLPGQSTRLAKNIQY
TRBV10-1,ASSRRQGAGNSPLH
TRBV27,ASSLADYTDTQY
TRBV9,ASRTLTSSSTDTQY
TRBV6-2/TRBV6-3,ASSDLNTGELF
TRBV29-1,SVGAGVETQY
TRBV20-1,SARETGTGLNYGYT
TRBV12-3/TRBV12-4,ASSWGPGSTDTQY
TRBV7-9,ASSPLAGRTYNEQF
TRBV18,ASSPIPGPLSYEQY
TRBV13,ASSLGAGVSNQPQH
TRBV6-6,ASSQRGDNEQF
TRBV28,ASSDYRTTGGRDTQY
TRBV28,ASSLSGGLGSLTDTQY
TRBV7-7,ASSPLTGYFYEQY
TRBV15,ATSRAGADEQY
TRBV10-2,ASSELAGTSYNEQF
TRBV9,ASGVVSGANVLT
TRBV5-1,ASSLGRSRTSTDTQY
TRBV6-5,ASSLLRRSYNEQF
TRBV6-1,ASSDLNRDGYGYT
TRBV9,ASSPRQGGVNTEAF
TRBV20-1,SAARGVNQPQH
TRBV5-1,ASSLKGTGGFYNEQF
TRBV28,ASRTVGGMNTEAF
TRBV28,ASSRQGPQETQY
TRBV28,ASSLRAGAAHGF
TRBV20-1,SAREAGAAYNEQF
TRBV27,ASSLDPLARGGYT
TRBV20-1,SAETSGGAHEQY
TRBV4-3,ASSQTPFRENIQY
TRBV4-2,ASSQAQGANADTQY
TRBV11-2,ASSLGQSVETQY
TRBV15,ATSARQGPAF